This T cell receptor (beta chain) stems from a study of spatial heterogeneity in lung cancer (dated 2019 in TCRdb). For the wider study: Beta-chain transcripts were consistently detected in greater numbers than alpha-chain transcripts, which likely reflects a higher abundance of beta-chain transcripts. In tumor regions, TCR transcript counts showed a strong correlation with a T cell transcriptional module score from matched bulk RNA-seq. In the raw uncorrected reads, each unique combination of TCR and UMI appeared more than ten times on average. TCR alpha and beta repertoires were quantitatively compared across multiple tumor regions, matched nontumor lung and blood in non-small cell lung cancer. TCR repertoire features were related to nonsynonymous mutation counts determined by whole-exome sequencing of tumor tissue. At surgery, both alpha and beta chains were TCR-sequenced in roughly 200 tumor regions, 63 to 80 matched nontumor lung samples and some 60 PBMC samples. Summary of the overall study and its limitations: Confirming at a functional level the hypothesis that regional TCRs recognize regional mutations was considered to require additional single-cell paired TCR alpha and beta sequencing. Counts of ubiquitous and regional expanded TCRs were found to correlate with counts of ubiquitous and regional nonsynonymous mutations, respectively. Estimated TCR-seq coverage of tumor T cells was only around 7% for alpha chains and 12% to 15% for beta chains. A correlation was observed between the number of expanded intratumoral alpha and beta TCRs and the tumor nonsynonymous mutation count.

Libraries came from 5' RACE. The run used a NextSeq 500. In the TCR library protocol, a unique molecular identifier was attached to each TCR cDNA molecule so that PCR and sequencing errors could be corrected. The paper's data handling went like this. Decombinator tools were used for TCR identification, UMI-based error correction and CDR3 extraction. Expanded TCRs were defined as those above a frequency of 2 per 1,000, corresponding to the top 1% of the tumor frequency distribution. Expanded tumor TCRs statistically deemed absent (corrected P<0.05) from at least one tumor region were classed as regional, and all other expanded tumor TCRs were classed as ubiquitous. Each repertoire was subsampled 100 times to 5,000 TCRs, after which Renyi diversity was computed with the R vegan package. To build CDR3 similarity networks, amino acid triplet string-kernel similarity was used, and CDR3s were connected when their pairwise similarity was above 0.82. TCRdb reworked the public reads: Q25 trimming with fastp, MiXCR clone assembly, productive beta chains retained. Every CDR3 protein is listed once, alongside the most common genes and DNA of its rows. The V and J calls reflect TCRdb's pipeline rather than the authors' work. The sample table records fewer than 15,000 distinct CDR3 sequences; over 3% of these occur just once. The top ten hold approximately 8% of the sample.

Its CDR3 holds 18 amino acids, cysteine through phenylalanine. The DNA shown is the 54-base CDR3, in frame from base 1. In the germline V gene, CDR1 corresponds to MGHRA and CDR2 to YSYEKL. Trimming takes 0 bases from V and 0 bases from J, and the germline ends sit 12 bases apart. The sample's time point label is to be understood as: sample taken at primary tumor resection. Samples were obtained from approximately 76 patients with early-stage, untreated non-small cell lung cancer from the lung TRACERx cohort. Whole RNA extracted from tumor and nontumor lung tissue, or from cryopreserved PBMC samples, was used for TCR sequencing without cell sorting. Patients were selected for TCR sequencing only if sufficient RNA was available from at least two tumor regions. Tumor and adjacent nontumor lung specimens were reviewed by a lung pathologist before selection. This clonotype showed up just a few times. Its antigen remains undetermined. Qualities for individual bases were not recorded, and no much larger clone is one base off.

The chain was built from TRBV4-1 and TRBJ2-6; perhaps TRBD1 is the D gene, with 5 bases matching. This clonotype was sampled from a male donor with early-stage non-small cell lung cancer. The sample in question was lung tumor tissue, obtained at surgery. In nucleotides, the sequence is TGCGCCAGCAGCCAAGAAGGGGATCGGAGCTCTGGGGCCAACGTCCTGACTTTC. This yields the protein CASSQEGDRSSGANVLTF.